This T cell receptor (beta chain) was obtained from a study of T cell responses to AZD1222 COVID-19 vaccine. Study-wide points: Targets within unmutated variant regions were reportedly found for nearly half of spike-specific TCRs.

As concerns this clone: Its antigen is not known.

Clones were sequenced by immunoSEQ multiplex PCR, and TCRdb holds only the in-frame ones, with some missing. This table holds some 150,000 clones, about nine tenths found once. V was pared by 4 bases and J by 0 bases, with 18 bases between. In germline, CDR1 is LGHNT, CDR2 FRNRAP. The CDR3 loop spans 17 amino acids. The V and J genes are TRBV12-5 and TRBJ1-2, with D perhaps matching TRBD1 (6 bases). This material consisted of peripheral blood, taken on day 0 of MenACWY control vaccination. The sequence came from an adult in good health. CDR3 residues: CASGSRLGTNANYGYTF. Written as DNA, the CDR3 is TGTGCTAGTGGTTCGCGATTAGGGACAAACGCTAACTATGGCTACACCTTC. Together with reference TRBV12-5 and TRBJ1-2, the CDR3 gives the full variable domain: DARVTQTPRHKVTEMGQEVTMRCQPILGHNTVFWYRQTMMQGLELLAYFRNRAPLDDSGMPKDRFSAEMPDATLATLKIQPSEPRDSAVYFCASGSRLGTNANYGYTFGSGTRLTVV.